The 3 T cell receptor beta chains given below trace back to one sample, sequenced in a study of blood T cells in healthy people across ages. With a J-beta primer mix and a sample-barcoded 5' primer, a second PCR ran about 6 to 11 cycles. TCRdb re-called the 5' RACE reads with MiXCR, one entry per CDR3 protein. Of around 1,500,000 distinct CDR3 sequences in the sample, around 39% were seen once. Sequenced sample: blood. Receptor source: a woman between 18 and 30 years old in good health.

J is TRBJ1-2 and V is TRBV9; perhaps TRBD1 as D (5 bases). V was shortened by 0 bases and J by 6 bases, with 18 bases between the two germline ends. Germline V CDR1 and CDR2: SGDLS, YYNGEE. The CDR3 totals 16 residues. CDR3 sequence reads: CASSVVPPGREDGYTF. CDR3 sequence (DNA): TGTGCCAGCAGCGTAGTTCCACCCGGCAGGGAGGATGGCTACACCTTC. Using reference TRBV9 and TRBJ1-2 for the parts outside the CDR3, the full variable domain is DSGVTQTPKHLITATGQRVTLRCSPRSGDLSVYWYQQSLDQGLQFLIQYYNGEERAKGNILERFSAQQFPDLHSELNLSSLELGDSALYFCASSVVPPGREDGYTFGSGTRLTVV.

V and J are TRBV2 and TRBJ2-7; 10 nucleotides align to TRBD1. The CDR3 has 13 residues. Looked up from germline, CDR1 is SNHLY and CDR2 is FYNNEI. With 8 bases clipped from V and 1 base from J, the junction kept 2 bases outside the gene matches. CDR3 loop: CASGTGASYEQYF. DNA of the CDR3: TGTGCCAGCGGGACAGGGGCGTCCTACGAGCAGTACTTC. Using reference TRBV2 and TRBJ2-7 for the parts outside the CDR3, the full variable domain is EPEVTQTPSHQVTQMGQEVILRCVPISNHLYFYWYRQILGQKVEFLVSFYNNEISEKSEIFDDQFSVERPDGSNFTLKIRSTKLEDSAMYFCASGTGASYEQYFGPGTRLTVT.

This sequence joins TRBV6-5 and TRBJ1-2; no clear D. The germline CDR1 and CDR2 sequences are MNHEY and SVGAGI. V lost 2 bases and J 3 bases, leaving 10 bases between the germline ends. The CDR3 loop spans 14 amino acids. CDR3 protein: CASSYADRYYGYTF. In nucleotides, the CDR3 is TGTGCCAGCAGTTACGCCGATAGGTACTATGGCTACACCTTC.